Following are 4 T cell receptor beta chains from one sample sequenced in a study of CD8+CD57+ T cells in acquired aplastic anemia. CDR3 and TCR beta VDJ profiling relied on genomic DNA as the template. MiXCR, run by TCRdb on the reads, gives a single entry per CDR3 protein. The sample shows 160,000 or so distinct CDR3 sequences, 40% to 55% of them seen only once. Sequencing was done on patients that had shown CD8+CD57+ cell expansion by flow cytometry. Sequenced input: sorted CD4+, CD8+, or CD8+CD57+ T cells (not recorded which) from PBMCs. These receptors all stem from a human donor with aplastic anemia.

This clonotype was seen just once. For the CDR3, the DNA is TGCAGCGTTCTCCCGGGAGTCTACGAGCAGTACGTC. Amino acids: CSVLPGVYEQYV. The rearrangement links TRBV29-1 to TRBJ2-7; the D gene is possibly TRBD2 (6 bases). V lost 5 bases and J 3 bases, leaving 11 bases between the germline ends. The germline gives CDR1 SQVTM, CDR2 ANQGSEA. The CDR3 covers 12 residues.

The V call is TRBV7-7, the J call TRBJ2-5; no firm D call. The ends were cut back, 2 bases at V and 3 bases at J, with 7 bases in the middle. The CDR3 consists of 13 residues. Looked up from germline, CDR1 is SSHAT and CDR2 is FNYEAQ (reference sequence). The CDR3 loop reads CASSLQYEETQYF. The CDR3 coding sequence is TGTGCCAGCAGCTTACAGTACGAAGAGACCCAGTACTTC. The entire variable domain, with the rest obtained from reference TRBV7-7 and TRBJ2-5, is as follows: GAGVSQSPRYKVTKRGQDVTLRCDPISSHATLYWYQQALGQGPEFLTYFNYEAQPDKSGLPSDRFSAERPEGSISTLTIQRTEQRDSAMYRCASSLQYEETQYFGPGTRLLVL.

This clonotype was seen more than once but under ten times. J is TRBJ1-5 and V is TRBV19, with TRBD1 identical over 12 bases. J lost 7 bases, V lost 3 bases, and 4 bases had no gene match. CDR3 length: 15 amino acids. Germline CDR1 reads LNHDA; CDR2 reads SQIVND (reference sequence). Written as DNA, the CDR3 is TGTGCCAGTAGTATGGGACAGGGGGCTAAACAGCCCCAGCATTTT. The encoded protein is CASSMGQGAKQPQHF.

This chain joins TRBV7-2 and TRBJ1-5; D not resolved. Looked up from germline, CDR1 is SGHTA and CDR2 is FQGNSA. V lost 5 bases and J lost 5, with 10 bases in between. The CDR3 consists of 13 residues. The CDR3 DNA sequence: TGTGCCAGCAGCATAGTAACAGATCAGCCCCAGCATTTT. Translation: CASSIVTDQPQHF. The full variable domain, rest sourced from reference TRBV7-2 and TRBJ1-5, is GAGVSQSPSNKVTEKGKDVELRCDPISGHTALYWYRQSLGQGLEFLIYFQGNSAPDKSGLPSDRFSAERTGGSVSTLTIQRTQQEDSAVYLCASSIVTDQPQHFGDGTRLSIL.